This entry lists 6 T cell receptor beta chains sequenced from one sample in a study of liver allograft versus peripheral blood T cells. Whole-study context: The study compared liver allograft T cell receptor repertoires against peripheral blood repertoires of liver transplant recipients.

One entry per CDR3 protein results from TCRdb running MiXCR on the reads. Of some 7,000 distinct CDR3 sequences in the sample, approximately 16% were seen once. All receptors come from a human patient who had a liver transplant. Some of the T cells might come from the graft donor.

V is TRBV12-3 or TRBV12-4 and J is TRBJ1-1, with TRBD1 as a possible D gene (6 bases). The CDR3 spans 14 residues. Trimming removed 3 bases at V and 10 bases at J, with 18 bases between. The CDR3 region is CASSLAGDRLGAFF. The DNA for the CDR3 is TGTGCCAGCAGTTTGGCAGGGGACCGCCTTGGAGCTTTCTTT.

The chain is built from TRBV20-1 and TRBJ1-1; TRBD1 matches 10 bases. Germline V lookup: CDR1 DFQATT, CDR2 SNEGSKA (reference sequence). V shed 4 bases and J 5 bases; nucleotides not matched to a gene: 1. This CDR3 contains 12 residues. The CDR3 DNA reads TGCAGTGCTACGGACAGGGGGACTGAAGCTTTCTTT. It encodes CSATDRGTEAFF.

The chain combines TRBV7-2 with TRBJ2-7; D might be TRBD2 (6 bases). The germline gives CDR1 SGHTA, CDR2 FQGNSA. The CDR3 has 14 residues. V lost 5 bases and J 6 bases, leaving 17 bases between the germline ends. CDR3 in amino acids: CASSLRRGVVEQYF. Here the CDR3 DNA reads TGTGCCAGCAGCCTCCGGCGGGGTGTTGTCGAGCAGTACTTC.

This clonotype is large by share. The chain is built from TRBV6-6 and TRBJ1-2, with D tentatively TRBD1 (5 bases). Germline CDR1 MNHNY, CDR2 SVGAGI (reference sequence). The length of the CDR3 is 12 residues. Trimming removed 6 bases from V and 4 bases from J, with 9 bases in between. CDR3 coding DNA: TGTGCCAGCAGAGGGGACGGCTATGGCTACACCTTC. It specifies CASRGDGYGYTF.

In its sample, this clonotype is medium-sized. The chain links TRBV18 to TRBJ1-3; 10 bases agree with TRBD1. The CDR3 consists of 17 residues. The junction had 5 bases not matched to a gene; V was cut back by 3 bases and J by 0 bases. CDR1 is KGHSH, CDR2 LQKENI, per germline. The CDR3 DNA follows: TGTGCCAGCTCACCCCGGGACAGGGGCCTCTCTGGAAACACCATATATTTT. Its protein product is CASSPRDRGLSGNTIYF.

This clonotype is categorized as medium-sized. The V gene is TRBV14, the J gene TRBJ2-7, with D uncertain. This CDR3 comprises 13 residues. V gave up 4 bases and J gave up 13 bases, with 20 bases separating them. CDR1 and CDR2 from the germline V gene are SGHDN and FVKESK. CDR3 DNA sequence: TGTGCCAGCAGCCCGTATCGTACCGTAGCTCGCTACTTC. It translates to CASSPYRTVARYF.